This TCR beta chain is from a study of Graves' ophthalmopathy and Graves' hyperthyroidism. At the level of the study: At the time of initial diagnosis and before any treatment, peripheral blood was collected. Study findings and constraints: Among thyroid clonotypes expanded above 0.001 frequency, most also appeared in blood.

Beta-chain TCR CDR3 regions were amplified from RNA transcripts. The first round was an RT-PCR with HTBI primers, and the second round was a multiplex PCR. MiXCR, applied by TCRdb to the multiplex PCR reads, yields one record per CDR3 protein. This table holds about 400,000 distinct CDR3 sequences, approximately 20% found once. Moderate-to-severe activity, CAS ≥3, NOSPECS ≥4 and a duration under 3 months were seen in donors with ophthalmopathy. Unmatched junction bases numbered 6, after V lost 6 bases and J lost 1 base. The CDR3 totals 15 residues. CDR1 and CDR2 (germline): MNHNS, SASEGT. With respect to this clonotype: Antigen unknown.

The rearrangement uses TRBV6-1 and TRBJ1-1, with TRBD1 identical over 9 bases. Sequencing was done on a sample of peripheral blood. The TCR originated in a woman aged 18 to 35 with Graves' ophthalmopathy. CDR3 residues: CASRWTGAPNTEAFF. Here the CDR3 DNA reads TGTGCCAGCAGATGGACAGGGGCTCCGAACACTGAAGCTTTCTTT.